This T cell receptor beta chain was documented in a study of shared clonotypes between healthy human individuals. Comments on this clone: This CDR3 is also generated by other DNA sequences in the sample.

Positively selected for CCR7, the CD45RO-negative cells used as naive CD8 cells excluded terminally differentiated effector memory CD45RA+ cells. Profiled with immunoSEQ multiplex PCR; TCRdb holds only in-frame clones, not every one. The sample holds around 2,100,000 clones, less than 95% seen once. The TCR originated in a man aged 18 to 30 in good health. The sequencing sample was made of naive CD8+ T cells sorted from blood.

The CDR3 loop is CASSPGAGELFF. Written as DNA, the CDR3 is TGTGCCAGCAGCCCTGGGGCCGGGGAGCTGTTTTTT. The chain employs TRBV5-4 and TRBJ2-2; D unclear. The CDR3 is made up of 12 amino acids. Trimming cost V 4 bases and J 6 bases, with 7 bases left between them. Germline loops: CDR1 SGHNT, CDR2 YYREEE (reference sequence).